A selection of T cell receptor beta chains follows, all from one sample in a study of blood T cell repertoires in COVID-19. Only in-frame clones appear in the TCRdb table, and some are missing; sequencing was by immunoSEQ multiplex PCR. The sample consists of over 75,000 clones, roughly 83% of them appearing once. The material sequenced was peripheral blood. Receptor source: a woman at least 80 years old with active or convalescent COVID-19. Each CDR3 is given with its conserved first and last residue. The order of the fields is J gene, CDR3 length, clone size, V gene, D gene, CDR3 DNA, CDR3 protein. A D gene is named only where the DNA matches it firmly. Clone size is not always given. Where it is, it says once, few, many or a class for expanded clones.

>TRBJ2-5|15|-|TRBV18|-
TGTGCCAGCTCACCACCTGATGGCAGCCAAGAGACCCAGTACTTC
CASSPPDGSQETQYF
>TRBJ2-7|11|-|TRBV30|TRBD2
TGTGCCTGGAGTGCCCGACTAGCAGTTAGCTTC
CAWSARLAVSF
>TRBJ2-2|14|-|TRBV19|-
TGTGCCAGTAGTATAGCCAGGGTGGCCGGGGAGCTGTTTTTT
CASSIARVAGELFF
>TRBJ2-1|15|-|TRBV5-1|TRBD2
TGCGCCAGCAGCCTTGGACTAGCGGGAGTAGATGAGCAGTTCTTC
CASSLGLAGVDEQFF
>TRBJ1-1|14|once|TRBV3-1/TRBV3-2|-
TGTGCCAGCAGCCAAGTTCGCGGGCGTACTGAAGCTTTCTTT
CASSQVRGRTEAFF
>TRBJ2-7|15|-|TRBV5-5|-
TGTGCCAGCAGCACCGGGGACACTCAGGACTACGAGCAGTACTTC
CASSTGDTQDYEQYF
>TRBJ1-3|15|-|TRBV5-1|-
TGCGCCAGCAGCTTGGGACACCTCTCTGGAAACACCATATATTTT
CASSLGHLSGNTIYF
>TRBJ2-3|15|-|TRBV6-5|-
TGTGCCAGCAGTCGAAATACAGGGAGCACAGATACGCAGTATTTT
CASSRNTGSTDTQYF
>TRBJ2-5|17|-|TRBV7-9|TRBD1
TGTGCCAGCAGCTTAGTCGTTAGGACAGGGGGCGAGGAGACCCAGTACTTC
CASSLVVRTGGEETQYF
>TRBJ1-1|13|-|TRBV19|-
TGTGCCAGTAGGCTACAGGGGAACACTGAAGCTTTCTTT
CASRLQGNTEAFF
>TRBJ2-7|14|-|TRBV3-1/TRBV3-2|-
TGTGCCAGCAGTCGGGGTCGGGGAGAGAACGAGCAGTACTTC
CASSRGRGENEQYF
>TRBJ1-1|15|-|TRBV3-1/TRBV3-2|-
TGTGCCAGCAGCCAAGATGGGGAGGGGCACACTGAAGCTTTCTTT
CASSQDGEGHTEAFF
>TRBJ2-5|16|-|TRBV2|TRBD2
TGTGCCAGCATTTGGGGACTAGCGGGGGGACAAGAGACCCAGTACTTC
CASIWGLAGGQETQYF
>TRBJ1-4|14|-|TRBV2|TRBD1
TGTGCCAGCGGACAGGGAACATATAATGAAAAACTGTTTTTT
CASGQGTYNEKLFF
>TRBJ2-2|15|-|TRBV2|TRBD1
TGTGCCAGCAGCGTAACAGGGGAGAACACCGGGGAGCTGTTTTTT
CASSVTGENTGELFF
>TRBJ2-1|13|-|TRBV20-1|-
TGCAGTGCTAGTTTAGCGGCAAACAATGAGCAGTTCTTC
CSASLAANNEQFF
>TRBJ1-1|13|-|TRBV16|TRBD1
TGTGCCAGCAGCCAATACTTACAGGGGAAAGCTTTCTTT
CASSQYLQGKAFF
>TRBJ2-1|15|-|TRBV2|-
TGTGCCAGCAGGGGGCCAATGACAGATACCAATGAGCAGTTCTTC
CASRGPMTDTNEQFF
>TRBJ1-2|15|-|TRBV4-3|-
TGCGCCAGCAGCCAAGATCAGGATCCGGACTATGGCTACACCTTC
CASSQDQDPDYGYTF
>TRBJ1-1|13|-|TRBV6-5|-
TGTGCCAGCAGTTTGACAGGGAACACTGAAGCTTTCTTT
CASSLTGNTEAFF
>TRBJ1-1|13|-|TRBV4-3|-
TGCGCCAGCAGCGTGAACTTTAACACTGAAGCTTTCTTT
CASSVNFNTEAFF
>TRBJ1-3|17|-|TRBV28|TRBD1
TGTGCCAGCAGTTTACTCAATATCGGGCAGGGGGAAAACACCATATATTTT
CASSLLNIGQGENTIYF
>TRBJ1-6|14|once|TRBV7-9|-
TGTGCCAGCAGCTCCGGGGGGGGGTATTCACCCCTCCACTTT
CASSSGGGYSPLHF
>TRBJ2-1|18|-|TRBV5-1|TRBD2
TGCGCCAGCAGCTTGGATGTTAGCGGGAGTACCGCCTACAATGAGCAGTTCTTC
CASSLDVSGSTAYNEQFF
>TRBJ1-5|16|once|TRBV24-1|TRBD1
TGTGCCACCAGCCCCCGGACAGGGGGACCGGGGCAGCCCCAGCATTTT
CATSPRTGGPGQPQHF
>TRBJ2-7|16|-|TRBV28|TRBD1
TGTGCCAGCAGTTTTCACCGGGACAGGGGACCCTACGAGCAGTACTTC
CASSFHRDRGPYEQYF
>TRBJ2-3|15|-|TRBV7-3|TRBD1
TGTGCCAGCAGCGGGACAGGGGGCGACTCAGATACGCAGTATTTT
CASSGTGGDSDTQYF
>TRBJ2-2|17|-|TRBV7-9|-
TGTGCCAGCAGCCCCCCCCTAAACTCCCCGAACACCGGGGAGCTGTTTTTT
CASSPPLNSPNTGELFF
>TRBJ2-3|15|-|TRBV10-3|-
TGTGCCACCCGGGACCGGGACTCGACCACAGATACGCAGTATTTT
CATRDRDSTTDTQYF